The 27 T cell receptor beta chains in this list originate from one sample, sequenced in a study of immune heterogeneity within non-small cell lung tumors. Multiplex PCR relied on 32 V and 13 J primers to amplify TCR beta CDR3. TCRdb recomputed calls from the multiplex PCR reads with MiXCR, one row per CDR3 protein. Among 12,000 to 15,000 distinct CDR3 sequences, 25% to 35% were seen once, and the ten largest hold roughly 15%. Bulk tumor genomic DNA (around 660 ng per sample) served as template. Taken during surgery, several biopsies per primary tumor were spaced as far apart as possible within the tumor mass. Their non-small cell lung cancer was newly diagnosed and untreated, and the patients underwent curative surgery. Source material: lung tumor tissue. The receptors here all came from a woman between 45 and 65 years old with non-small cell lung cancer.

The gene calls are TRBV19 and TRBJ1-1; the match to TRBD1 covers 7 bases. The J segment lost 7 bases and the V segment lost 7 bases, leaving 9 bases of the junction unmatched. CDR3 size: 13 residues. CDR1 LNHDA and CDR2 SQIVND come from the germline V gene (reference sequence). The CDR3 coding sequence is TGTGCCAGTACTGACAGGGCGCGGGGTGAAGCTTTCTTT. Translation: CASTDRARGEAFF.

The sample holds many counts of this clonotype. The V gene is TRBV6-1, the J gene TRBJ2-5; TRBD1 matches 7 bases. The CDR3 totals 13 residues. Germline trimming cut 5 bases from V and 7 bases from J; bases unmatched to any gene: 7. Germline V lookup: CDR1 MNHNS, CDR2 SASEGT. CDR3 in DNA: TGTGCCAGCAGTTCCTCATCAGGGGGGACCCAGTACTTC. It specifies CASSSSSGGTQYF.

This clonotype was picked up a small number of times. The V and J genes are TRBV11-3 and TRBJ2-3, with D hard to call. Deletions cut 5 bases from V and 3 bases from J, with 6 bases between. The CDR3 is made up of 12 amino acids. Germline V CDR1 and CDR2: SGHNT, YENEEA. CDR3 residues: CASSPQTDTQYF. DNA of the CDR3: TGTGCCAGCAGCCCCCAAACAGATACGCAGTATTTT.

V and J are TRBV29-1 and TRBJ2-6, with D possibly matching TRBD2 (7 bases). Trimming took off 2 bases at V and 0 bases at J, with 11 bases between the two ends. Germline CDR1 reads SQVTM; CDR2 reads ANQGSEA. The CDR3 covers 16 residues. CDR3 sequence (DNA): TGCAGCGTTGAAAGGGGGGGGCCCTCTGGGGCCAACGTCCTGACTTTC. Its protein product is CSVERGGPSGANVLTF.

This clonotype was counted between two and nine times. CDR3 residues: CASSLGGVGGIEQFF. CDR3 nucleotide sequence: TGTGCCAGCAGTTTAGGGGGCGTAGGGGGCATTGAGCAGTTCTTC. The chain employs TRBV27 and TRBJ2-1, with 7 bases identical to TRBD1. V shed 2 bases and J 9 bases; nucleotides not matched to a gene: 10. Germline V gene lookup returns CDR1 MNHEY and CDR2 SMNVEV (reference sequence). The CDR3 runs 15 residues.

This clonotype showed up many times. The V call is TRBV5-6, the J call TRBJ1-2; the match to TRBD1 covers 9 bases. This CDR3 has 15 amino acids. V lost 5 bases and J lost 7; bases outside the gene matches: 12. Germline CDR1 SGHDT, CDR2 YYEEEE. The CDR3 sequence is CASRVEDRGYSGYTF. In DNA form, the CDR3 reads TGTGCCAGCAGGGTGGAAGACAGGGGGTACTCTGGCTACACCTTC. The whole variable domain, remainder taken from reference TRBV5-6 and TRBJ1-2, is DAGVTQSPTHLIKTRGQQVTLRCSPKSGHDTVSWYQQALGQGPQFIFQYYEEEERQRGNFPDRFSGHQFPNYSSELNVNALLLGDSALYLCASRVEDRGYSGYTFGSGTRLTVV.

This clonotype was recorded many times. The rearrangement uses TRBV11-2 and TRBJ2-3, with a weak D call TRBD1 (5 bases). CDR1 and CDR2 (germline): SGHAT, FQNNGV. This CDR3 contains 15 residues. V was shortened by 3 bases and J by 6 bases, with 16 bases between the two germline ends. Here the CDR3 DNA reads TGTGCCAGCAGCTTTCCCGGACACTTGACGGATACGCAGTATTTT. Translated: CASSFPGHLTDTQYF.

In nucleotides, the CDR3 is TGCAGTGCTAGGCACTCGGGGCGTAAAAACATTCAGTACTTC. Encoded protein: CSARHSGRKNIQYF. The chain combines TRBV20-1 with TRBJ2-4; the D gene could be TRBD1 or TRBD2 (5 bases each). This CDR3 is 14 amino acids long. V was clipped by 3 bases and J by 4 bases, with 13 bases between them. Germline V gene lookup returns CDR1 DFQATT and CDR2 SNEGSKA (reference sequence).

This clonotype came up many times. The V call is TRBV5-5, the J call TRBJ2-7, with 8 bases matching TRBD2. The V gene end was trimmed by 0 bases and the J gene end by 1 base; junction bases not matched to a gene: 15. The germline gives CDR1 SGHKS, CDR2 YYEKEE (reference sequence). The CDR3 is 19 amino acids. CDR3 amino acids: CASSLGGGLLREESYEQYF. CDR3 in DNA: TGTGCCAGCAGCTTGGGGGGCGGATTATTGCGGGAGGAGTCCTACGAGCAGTACTTC.

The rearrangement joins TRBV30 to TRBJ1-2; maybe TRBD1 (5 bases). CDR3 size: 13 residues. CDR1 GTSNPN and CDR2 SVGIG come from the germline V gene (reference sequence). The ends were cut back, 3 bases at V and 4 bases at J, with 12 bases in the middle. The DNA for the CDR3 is TGTGCCTGGAGAGAGGGGCCCCGCTATGGCTACACCTTC. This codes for CAWREGPRYGYTF.

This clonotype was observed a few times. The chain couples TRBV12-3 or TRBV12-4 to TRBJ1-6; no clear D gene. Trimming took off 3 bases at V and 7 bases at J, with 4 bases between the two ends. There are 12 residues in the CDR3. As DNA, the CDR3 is TGTGCCAGCAGTTTGCAGAATTCACCCCTCCACTTT. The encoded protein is CASSLQNSPLHF.

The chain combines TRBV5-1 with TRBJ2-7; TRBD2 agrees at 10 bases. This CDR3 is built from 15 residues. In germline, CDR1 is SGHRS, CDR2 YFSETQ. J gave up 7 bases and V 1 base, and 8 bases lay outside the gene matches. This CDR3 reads CASSLNQLAGREQYF. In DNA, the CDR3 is TGCGCCAGCAGCTTGAATCAACTAGCGGGAAGAGAGCAGTACTTC.

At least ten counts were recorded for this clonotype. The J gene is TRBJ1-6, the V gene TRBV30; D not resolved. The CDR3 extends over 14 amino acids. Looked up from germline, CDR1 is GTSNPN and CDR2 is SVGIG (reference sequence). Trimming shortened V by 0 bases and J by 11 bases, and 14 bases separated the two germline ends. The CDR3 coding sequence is TGTGCCTGGAGTGTACGGTCAGGTAGCCCACCCCTCCACTTT. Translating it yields CAWSVRSGSPPLHF.

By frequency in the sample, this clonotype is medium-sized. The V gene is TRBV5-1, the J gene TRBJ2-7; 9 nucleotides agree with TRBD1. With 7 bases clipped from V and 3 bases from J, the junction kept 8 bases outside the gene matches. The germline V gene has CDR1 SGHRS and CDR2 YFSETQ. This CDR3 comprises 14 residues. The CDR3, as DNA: TGCGCCAGCCGCCAACCGACAGGGGGCTACGAGCAGTACTTC. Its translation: CASRQPTGGYEQYF.

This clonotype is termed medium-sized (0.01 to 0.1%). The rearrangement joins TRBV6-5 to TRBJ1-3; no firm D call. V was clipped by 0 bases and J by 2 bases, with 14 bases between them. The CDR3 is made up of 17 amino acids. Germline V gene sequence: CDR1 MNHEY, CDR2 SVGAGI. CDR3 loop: CASSYSSGPKTGNTIYF. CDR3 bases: TGTGCCAGCAGTTACTCCAGCGGGCCAAAGACTGGAAACACCATATATTTT.

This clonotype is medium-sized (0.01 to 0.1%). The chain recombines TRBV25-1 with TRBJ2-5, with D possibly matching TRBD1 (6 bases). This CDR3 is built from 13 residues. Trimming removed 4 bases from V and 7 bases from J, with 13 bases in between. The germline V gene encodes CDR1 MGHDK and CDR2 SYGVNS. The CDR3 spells CASSAQGFGTQYF. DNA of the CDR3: TGTGCCAGCAGTGCCCAGGGGTTTGGGACCCAGTACTTC.

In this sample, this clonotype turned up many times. The CDR3 region is CASSMTEYNEQFF. The CDR3 DNA sequence: TGCGCCAGCAGCATGACAGAATACAATGAGCAGTTCTTC. This chain links TRBV5-1 with TRBJ2-1, with a weak D call TRBD1 (5 bases). Trimming took off 4 bases at V and 4 bases at J, with 9 bases between the two ends. The CDR3 runs 13 residues. Per germline, CDR1 SGHRS and CDR2 YFSETQ.

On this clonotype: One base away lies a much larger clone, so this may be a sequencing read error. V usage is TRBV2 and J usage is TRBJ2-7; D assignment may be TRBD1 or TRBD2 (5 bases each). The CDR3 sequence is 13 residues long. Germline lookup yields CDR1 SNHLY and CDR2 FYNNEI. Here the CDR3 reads CASSVKGPYEQHF. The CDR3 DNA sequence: TGTGCCAGCAGTGTGAAGGGACCCTACGAGCAGCACTTC.

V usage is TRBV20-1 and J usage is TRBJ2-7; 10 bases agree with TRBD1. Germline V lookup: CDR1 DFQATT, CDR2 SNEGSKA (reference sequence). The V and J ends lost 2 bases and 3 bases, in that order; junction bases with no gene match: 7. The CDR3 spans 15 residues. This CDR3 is CSARNPRDRGYEQYF. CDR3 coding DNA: TGCAGTGCTAGAAACCCCCGGGACAGGGGCTACGAGCAGTACTTC.

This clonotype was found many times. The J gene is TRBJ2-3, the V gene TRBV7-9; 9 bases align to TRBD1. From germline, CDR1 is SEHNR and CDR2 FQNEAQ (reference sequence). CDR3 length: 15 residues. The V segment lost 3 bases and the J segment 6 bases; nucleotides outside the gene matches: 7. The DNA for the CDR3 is TGTGCCAGCAGCTTCGACAGGGGGAGCGTGGATACGCAGTATTTT. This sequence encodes CASSFDRGSVDTQYF.

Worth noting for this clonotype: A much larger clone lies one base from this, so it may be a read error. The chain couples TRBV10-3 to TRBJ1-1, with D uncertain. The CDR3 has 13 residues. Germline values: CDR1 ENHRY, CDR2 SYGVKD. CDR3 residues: CAITPHKNTETFF. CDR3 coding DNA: TGTGCCATCACCCCCCACAAGAACACTGAAACTTTCTTT.

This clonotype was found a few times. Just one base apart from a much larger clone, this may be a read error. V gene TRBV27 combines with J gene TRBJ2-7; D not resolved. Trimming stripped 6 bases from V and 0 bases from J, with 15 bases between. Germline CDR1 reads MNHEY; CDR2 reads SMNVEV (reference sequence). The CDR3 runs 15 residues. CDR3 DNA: TGTGCCAGCAGGGTGTGGATATCGTCCTCCTACGAGCAGTACTTC. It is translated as CASRVWISSSYEQYF.

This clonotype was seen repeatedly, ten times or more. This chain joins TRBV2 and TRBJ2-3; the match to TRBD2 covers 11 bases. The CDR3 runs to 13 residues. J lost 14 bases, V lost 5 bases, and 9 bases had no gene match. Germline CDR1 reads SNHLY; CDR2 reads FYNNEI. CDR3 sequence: CASSPLAGGHPYF. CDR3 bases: TGTGCCAGCAGTCCTCTAGCGGGGGGCCACCCGTATTTT.

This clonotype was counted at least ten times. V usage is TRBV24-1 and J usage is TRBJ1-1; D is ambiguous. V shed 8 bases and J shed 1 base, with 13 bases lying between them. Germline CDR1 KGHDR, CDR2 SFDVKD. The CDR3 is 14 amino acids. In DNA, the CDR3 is TGTGCCACCAATTCAGGAAATTCGAACACTGAAGCTTTCTTT. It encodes CATNSGNSNTEAFF.

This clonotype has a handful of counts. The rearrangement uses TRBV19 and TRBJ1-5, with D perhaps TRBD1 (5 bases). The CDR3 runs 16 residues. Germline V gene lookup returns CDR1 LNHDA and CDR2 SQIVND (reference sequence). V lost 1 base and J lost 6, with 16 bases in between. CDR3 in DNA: TGTGCCAGTAGTATAGTGGACGGGGGATGGAGTCAGCCCCAGCATTTT. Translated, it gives CASSIVDGGWSQPQHF.

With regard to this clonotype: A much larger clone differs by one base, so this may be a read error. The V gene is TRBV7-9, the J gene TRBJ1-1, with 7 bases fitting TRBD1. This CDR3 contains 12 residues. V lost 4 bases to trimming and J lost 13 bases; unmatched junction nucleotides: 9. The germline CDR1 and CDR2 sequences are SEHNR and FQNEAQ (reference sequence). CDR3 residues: CASSYTGEKDFF. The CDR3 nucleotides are TGTGCCAGCAGCTATACAGGGGAAAAGGATTTCTTT.

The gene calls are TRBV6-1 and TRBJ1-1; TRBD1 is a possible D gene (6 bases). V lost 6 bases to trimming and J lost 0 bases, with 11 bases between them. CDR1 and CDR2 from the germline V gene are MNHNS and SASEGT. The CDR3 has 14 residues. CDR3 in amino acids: CASRTTGMNTEAFF. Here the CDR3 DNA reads TGTGCCAGCAGAACAACAGGGATGAACACTGAAGCTTTCTTT.